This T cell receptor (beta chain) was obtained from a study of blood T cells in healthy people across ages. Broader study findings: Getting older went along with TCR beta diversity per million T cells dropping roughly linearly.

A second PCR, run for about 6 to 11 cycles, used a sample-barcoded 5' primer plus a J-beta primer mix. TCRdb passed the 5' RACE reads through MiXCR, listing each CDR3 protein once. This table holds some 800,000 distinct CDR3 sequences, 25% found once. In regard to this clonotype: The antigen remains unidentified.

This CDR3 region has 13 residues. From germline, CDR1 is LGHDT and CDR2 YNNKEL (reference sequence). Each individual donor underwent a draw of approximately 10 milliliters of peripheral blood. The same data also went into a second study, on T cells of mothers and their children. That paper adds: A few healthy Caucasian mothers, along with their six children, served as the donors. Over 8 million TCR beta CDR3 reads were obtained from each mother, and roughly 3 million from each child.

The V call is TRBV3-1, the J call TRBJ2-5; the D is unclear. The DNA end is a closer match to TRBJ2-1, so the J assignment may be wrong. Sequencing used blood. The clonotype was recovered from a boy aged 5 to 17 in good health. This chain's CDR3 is CASSQDFSNEQFF. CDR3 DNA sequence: TGTGCCAGCAGCCAAGATTTCTCCAATGAGCAGTTCTTC.